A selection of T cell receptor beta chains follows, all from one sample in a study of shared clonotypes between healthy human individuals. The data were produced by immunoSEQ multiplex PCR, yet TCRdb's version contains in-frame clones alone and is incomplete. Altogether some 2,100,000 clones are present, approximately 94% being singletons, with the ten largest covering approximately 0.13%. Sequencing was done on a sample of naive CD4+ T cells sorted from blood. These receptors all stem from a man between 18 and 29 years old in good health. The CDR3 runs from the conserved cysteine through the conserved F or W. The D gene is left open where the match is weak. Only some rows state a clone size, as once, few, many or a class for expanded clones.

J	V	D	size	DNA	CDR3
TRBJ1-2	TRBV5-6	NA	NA	TGTGCCAGCAGCTTGTTCGAAGGCAAGTCTTTAGGCTACACCTTC	CASSLFEGKSLGYTF
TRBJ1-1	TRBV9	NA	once	TGTGCCAGCAGCGCCCAAACGAACACTGAAGCTTTCTTT	CASSAQTNTEAFF
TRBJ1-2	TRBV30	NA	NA	TGTGCCTGGAGACCCCCATTAGGTGGCTACACCTTC	CAWRPPLGGYTF
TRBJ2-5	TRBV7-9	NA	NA	TGTGCCAGCAGCTTAGGAGGCCGAGAGACCCAGTACTTC	CASSLGGRETQYF
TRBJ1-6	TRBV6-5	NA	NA	TGTGCCAGCAGTTACTCGATTTCGGGGTCACCCCTCCACTTT	CASSYSISGSPLHF
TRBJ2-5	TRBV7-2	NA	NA	TGTGCCAGCAGCTTAGGAAAGTTGCTCGAGGGGCCGGAGCAAGAGACCCAGTACTTC	CASSLGKLLEGPEQETQYF
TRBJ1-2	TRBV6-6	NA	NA	TGTGCTCAGAAGGGAGAAAGTTACTATGGCTACACCTTC	CAQKGESYYGYTF
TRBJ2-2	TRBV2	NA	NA	TGTGCCAGCAGTGGGAGACAGCCGAACACCGGGGAGCTGTTTTTT	CASSGRQPNTGELFF
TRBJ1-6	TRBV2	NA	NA	TGTGCCAGCAACCCAGGACGACCTCCGAATTCACCCCTCCACTTT	CASNPGRPPNSPLHF
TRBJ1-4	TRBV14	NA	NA	TGTGCCAGCAGCTGGGCTAATGAAAAACTGTTTTTT	CASSWANEKLFF
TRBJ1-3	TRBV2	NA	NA	TGTGCCAGCACTTGGGAGGGGTCTGGAAACACCATATATTTT	CASTWEGSGNTIYF
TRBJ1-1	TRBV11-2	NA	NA	TGTGCCAGCAGCCCCCTCCTGATGACCGCAGGGGCTTTCTTT	CASSPLLMTAGAFF
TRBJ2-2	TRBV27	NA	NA	TGTGCCAGCAGGGGATCTGGGAAGGCGAACACCGGGGAGCTGTTTTTT	CASRGSGKANTGELFF
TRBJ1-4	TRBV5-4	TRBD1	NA	TGTGCCAGCAGACAAACGGGACAGGGGTGGGATGAAAAACTGTTTTTT	CASRQTGQGWDEKLFF
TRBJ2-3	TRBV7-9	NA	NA	TGTGCCAGCAGCTTAGCGACCGGGGATACGCAGTATTTT	CASSLATGDTQYF
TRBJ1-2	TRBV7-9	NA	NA	TGTGCCAGCAGCTTAGCCCCAGGGGTGGAGGCTACGGGTGGCTACACCTTC	CASSLAPGVEATGGYTF
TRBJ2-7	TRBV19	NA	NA	TGTGCCAGTAGTAAGGAGTATCTATACTCCTACGAGCAGTACTTC	CASSKEYLYSYEQYF